This passage covers 16 T cell receptor beta chains from one sample sequenced in a study of blood T cell repertoires in COVID-19. Assay used: immunoSEQ multiplex PCR; TCRdb lists only in-frame clones, some missing. The table includes 130,000 to 150,000 clones, approximately 80% detected once. Sequencing was done on a sample of peripheral blood. The receptors stem from a human donor in a cohort sampled during active COVID-19.

This sequence joins TRBV5-6 and TRBJ1-5, with D perhaps matching TRBD1 (5 bases). The germline CDR1 and CDR2 sequences are SGHDT and YYEEEE. The CDR3 length is 12 residues. Trimming left V 4 bases short and J 5 bases short, with 7 bases between. In DNA form, the CDR3 reads TGTGCCAGCAGCAAAGGGGATCAGCCCCAGCATTTT. It codes for CASSKGDQPQHF.

This clone was seen once. The rearrangement uses TRBV10-2 and TRBJ2-2; 7 nucleotides align to TRBD1. Germline V gives CDR1 WSHSY, CDR2 SAAADI. The CDR3 covers 14 residues. V was clipped by 8 bases and J by 5 bases; unmatched bases: 8. The CDR3 loop is CASSQGVLTGELFF. The CDR3 DNA sequence: TGCGCCAGCTCCCAGGGGGTTTTGACCGGGGAGCTGTTTTTT.

A single count supports this clone. Written as DNA, the CDR3 is TGTGCCACCAGCAGAGGACAGACCCTCGATCAGCCCCAGCATTTT. Translated, it gives CATSRGQTLDQPQHF. This chain links TRBV15 with TRBJ1-5; D may be TRBD1 (5 bases). There are 15 residues in the CDR3. The V gene's germline CDR1 is LNHNV and CDR2 YYDKDF (reference sequence). The V end lost 1 base, the J end lost 5 bases, and 12 bases lay between the germline ends.

This clone was seen only once. CDR3 nucleotide sequence: TGCGCCAGCAGCCGGACTAGGAGCTCCTACAATGAGCAGTTCTTC. Encoded protein: CASSRTRSSYNEQFF. The rearrangement uses TRBV5-1 and TRBJ2-1; the match to TRBD2 covers 7 bases. Germline-derived CDR1 and CDR2 are SGHRS and YFSETQ. This CDR3 has 15 residues. Trimming removed 4 bases from V and 0 bases from J; junction bases left unmatched: 4. The entire variable domain, with the rest obtained from reference TRBV5-1 and TRBJ2-1, is as follows: KAGVTQTPRYLIKTRGQQVTLSCSPISGHRSVSWYQQTPGQGLQFLFEYFSETQRNKGNFPGRFSGRQFSNSRSEMNVSTLELGDSALYLCASSRTRSSYNEQFFGPGTRLTVL.

The rearrangement uses TRBV5-6 and TRBJ1-2; D is perhaps TRBD1 (6 bases). CDR1 SGHDT and CDR2 YYEEEE come from the germline V gene. This CDR3 has 14 amino acids. V lost 4 bases to trimming and J lost 6 bases, with 16 bases between them. CDR3 region: CASSPRTVADGYTF. The CDR3 DNA is TGTGCCAGCAGCCCGAGGACAGTTGCCGATGGCTACACCTTC. Variable domain in full (rest from reference TRBV5-6 and TRBJ1-2): DAGVTQSPTHLIKTRGQQVTLRCSPKSGHDTVSWYQQALGQGPQFIFQYYEEEERQRGNFPDRFSGHQFPNYSSELNVNALLLGDSALYLCASSPRTVADGYTFGSGTRLTVV.

The chain carries TRBV3-1 (or the pseudogene TRBV3-2) and TRBJ1-3; D may be TRBD1 (5 bases). Germline V gene sequence: CDR1 LGHDT, CDR2 YNNKEL (reference sequence). V lost 6 bases and J 0 bases, leaving 15 bases between the germline ends. The CDR3 covers 16 residues. The CDR3 DNA follows: TGTGCCAGCAGACGCGCCGACAGCAACTCTGGAAACACCATATATTTT. Residues: CASRRADSNSGNTIYF.

The rearrangement joins TRBV15 to TRBJ1-5; D is undetermined. Trimming took 1 base from V and 7 from J, leaving 11 bases between them. The CDR3 length is 14 residues. The germline V gene encodes CDR1 LNHNV and CDR2 YYDKDF (reference sequence). The CDR3 coding sequence is TGTGCCACCAGCAGAGCAGGTGGCTTCCAGCCCCAGCATTTT. Its translation: CATSRAGGFQPQHF.

V usage is TRBV6-5 and J usage is TRBJ2-3; D unclear. The germline CDR1 and CDR2 sequences are MNHEY and SVGAGI. The CDR3 length is 15 residues. The V end was cut by 0 bases, the J end by 4 bases, with 11 bases between. The CDR3 region is CASSYSYGQSDTQYF. The CDR3 DNA reads as TGTGCCAGCAGTTACTCGTACGGTCAATCAGATACGCAGTATTTT.

The V and J genes are TRBV11-2 and TRBJ2-1, with 9 bases that match TRBD2. Germline lookup yields CDR1 SGHAT and CDR2 FQNNGV. The CDR3 has 16 residues. The junction had 5 bases not matched to a gene; V was cut back by 1 base and J by 4 bases. This CDR3 is CASSLGYSGSYNEQFF. The CDR3 nucleotides are TGTGCCAGCAGCTTAGGTTATAGCGGGAGTTACAATGAGCAGTTCTTC.

V gene TRBV11-1 combines with J gene TRBJ2-5, with 8 bases matching TRBD1. The CDR3 is made up of 13 amino acids. Trimming took 4 bases from V and 7 from J; bases not matched to a gene: 5. Per the germline V gene, CDR1 is SGHAT and CDR2 is FQDESV (reference sequence). The CDR3 loop is CASSSTGGSTQYF. The CDR3 DNA is TGTGCCAGCAGCTCAACAGGGGGATCGACCCAGTACTTC.

The chain uses TRBV7-2 and TRBJ2-3; TRBD2 agrees at 8 bases. Germline CDR1 SGHTA, CDR2 FQGNSA. The CDR3 totals 15 residues. Unmatched junction bases numbered 5, after V lost 1 base and J lost 5 bases. The CDR3 region has the DNA TGTGCCAGCAGCTTAGTACTAGCGGTAGAAGATACGCAGTATTTT. Its translation is CASSLVLAVEDTQYF.

The chain employs TRBV19 and TRBJ1-3; no clear D. Germline V gene sequence: CDR1 LNHDA, CDR2 SQIVND (reference sequence). The V end was cut by 3 bases, the J end by 0 bases, with 9 bases between. This CDR3 spans 15 amino acids. The CDR3 reads CASSIGSVSGNTIYF. The CDR3 bases are TGTGCCAGTAGTATCGGAAGCGTCTCTGGAAACACCATATATTTT.

The chain recombines TRBV29-1 with TRBJ1-3, with D perhaps matching TRBD1 (5 bases). The V gene's germline CDR1 is SQVTM and CDR2 ANQGSEA. V was trimmed by 3 bases and J by 4 bases, leaving 7 bases between them. This CDR3 region has 12 residues. CDR3 region: CSVEEGGNTIYF. The DNA of the CDR3 is TGCAGCGTTGAGGAGGGGGGAAACACCATATATTTT.

The chain is built from TRBV19 and TRBJ2-2; D is unresolved. The germline gives CDR1 LNHDA, CDR2 SQIVND (reference sequence). This CDR3 contains 13 residues. The V end was cut by 5 bases, the J end by 1 base, with 5 bases between. CDR3 sequence: CASSQVNTGELFF. CDR3 DNA sequence: TGTGCCAGTAGTCAGGTGAACACCGGGGAGCTGTTTTTT.

J is TRBJ1-5 and V is TRBV6-2 or TRBV6-3, with unresolved D. The CDR3 has 14 amino acids. Trimming cost V 6 bases and J 3 bases, with 12 bases left between them. The germline V gene encodes CDR1 MNHEY and CDR2 SVGEGT. The CDR3: CASSRGRSNQPQHF. CDR3 DNA sequence: TGTGCCAGCAGCCGCGGGAGGTCCAATCAGCCCCAGCATTTT.

The chain is built from TRBV29-1 and TRBJ2-4, with D maybe TRBD2 (6 bases). The germline V and J ends were trimmed by 3 bases and 6 bases, with 21 bases remaining between them. CDR1 and CDR2 from the germline V gene are SQVTM and ANQGSEA. The CDR3 runs 16 residues. The CDR3, as DNA: TGCAGCGTTGAGGGACTTGGGGGAGTAATCGGAAACATTCAGTACTTC. Encoded protein: CSVEGLGGVIGNIQYF. The complete variable domain, with remaining parts taken from reference TRBV29-1 and TRBJ2-4, reads SAVISQKPSRDICQRGTSLTIQCQVDSQVTMMFWYRQQPGQSLTLIATANQGSEATYESGFVIDKFPISRPNLTFSTLTVSNMSPEDSSIYLCSVEGLGGVIGNIQYFGAGTRLSVL.